This T cell receptor beta chain was profiled in a study of blood T cell repertoires in COVID-19 (dated by TCRdb to the early 2020s). Background on the whole study: Collaborator samples came from the United States, Italy and Spain and covered acute and convalescent phases of COVID-19. Sample metadata almost always included a de-identified subject ID, COVID-19 status, age in years and sex. The material from the prospective study consisted of cDNA or gDNA derived from T cells, B-cell-depleted T cells, or PBMCs. The repertoires were made available in a free public database intended to serve as a resource for research on the immune response to SARS-CoV-2. Where HLA class I and class II types were available, the types were taken from metadata supplied by the sample provider, not from assay-based typing. The samples were drawn from the first 160 participants of the ongoing ImmuneRACE study and from under 1,500 subjects provided by 6 global collaborators. Subjects who had been exposed to COVID-19, were actively infected with it, or had recovered from it provided the deeply sampled blood TCRbeta repertoires that made up the dataset.

TCRbeta CDR3 regions were amplified from genomic DNA by means of the immunoSEQ Assay, a bias-controlled multiplex PCR. The authors' analysis ran thus. Nucleated cell counts per sample were estimated from amplification of reference gene primers within the assay. To quantify the absolute abundance of each unique TCRbeta CDR3 rearrangement, sequence reads were collapsed and filtered. For each sample, productive Simpson clonality was calculated as the square root of Simpson's diversity index over productive rearrangements. Drawn from immuneACCESS, this table holds only the in-frame rearrangements with V and J called that TCRdb kept. Clones are partly lost; checked studies trace under half to an unresolved V gene and leave the rest unexplained. V and J calls and clone size are given by that table; D and trimming were obtained from the DNA. The sample includes under 250,000 clones, with roughly 85% observed a single time. The ten largest clones add up to approximately 9.6% of the sample.

The study at large found these results: Clinical and demographic metadata were provided uncurated, with the amount varying by source and participant.

Sequences LGHNA (CDR1) and YSLEER (CDR2) are obtained from the germline V gene. V ends up 0 bases short and J 6 bases short, with an unmatched junction base count of 9. Taken from cysteine to phenylalanine, the CDR3 has 17 residues. The kept DNA is CDR3 alone, 51 bases in frame from the first base. In the prospective study, participants were roughly 18 to 100 years old, resided in about two dozen geographic areas of the United States, and were enrolled through a virtual design. In the prospective study, cohorts were assigned on the basis of participant-reported clinical history obtained from a screening survey and a study questionnaire. Each participant in the prospective study had whole blood, serum and a nasopharyngeal or oropharyngeal swab collected by mobile phlebotomists. Over a roughly two-month period, participants in the prospective study had the option of providing additional blood draws and questionnaires. Blood samples from the prospective study were shipped frozen or at room temperature prior to DNA extraction.

Remarks on this clone: Its antigen remains unidentified. The sample holds no much larger clone one base away, and base qualities are not on file.

This clonotype was sampled from a woman aged 50 to 60 with acute COVID-19. The rearrangement combines TRBV4-3 with TRBJ2-3; the junction holds 10 bases that match TRBD2. The sample was PBMCs or T cells enriched from blood (not recorded which). DNA sequence: TGCGCCAGCAGCCAAGAACCTAGCGGGGGAACCTTCGATACGCAGTATTTT. It translates to CASSQEPSGGTFDTQYF.